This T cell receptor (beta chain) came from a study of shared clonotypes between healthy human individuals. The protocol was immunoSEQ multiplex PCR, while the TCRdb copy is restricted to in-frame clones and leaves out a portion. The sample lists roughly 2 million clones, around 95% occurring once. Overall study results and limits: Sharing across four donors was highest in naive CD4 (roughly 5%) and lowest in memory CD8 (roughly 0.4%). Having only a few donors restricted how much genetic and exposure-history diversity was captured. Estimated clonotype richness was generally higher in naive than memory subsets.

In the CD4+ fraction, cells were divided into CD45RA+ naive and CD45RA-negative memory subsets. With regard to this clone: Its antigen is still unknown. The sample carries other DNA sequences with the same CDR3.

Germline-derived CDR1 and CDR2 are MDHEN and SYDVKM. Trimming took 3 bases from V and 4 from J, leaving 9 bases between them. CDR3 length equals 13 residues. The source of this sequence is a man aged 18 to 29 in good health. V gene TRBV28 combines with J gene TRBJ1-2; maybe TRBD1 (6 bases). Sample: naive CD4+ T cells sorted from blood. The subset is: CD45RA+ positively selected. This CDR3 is CASSFGGSYGYTF. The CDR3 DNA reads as TGTGCCAGCAGTTTTGGGGGCAGCTATGGCTACACCTTC.